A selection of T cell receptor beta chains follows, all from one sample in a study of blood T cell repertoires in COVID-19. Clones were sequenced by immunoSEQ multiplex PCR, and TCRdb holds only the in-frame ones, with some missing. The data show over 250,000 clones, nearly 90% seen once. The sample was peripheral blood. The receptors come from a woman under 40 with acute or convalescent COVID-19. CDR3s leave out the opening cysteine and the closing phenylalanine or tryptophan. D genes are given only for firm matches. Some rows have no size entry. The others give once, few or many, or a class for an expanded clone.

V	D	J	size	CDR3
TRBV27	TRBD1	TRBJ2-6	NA	ASSFFGDRSSGANVLT
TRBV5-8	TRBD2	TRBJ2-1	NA	ATCLAGGPSNEQF
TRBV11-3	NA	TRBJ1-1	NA	ASSFRRAGAF
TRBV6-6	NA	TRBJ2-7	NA	ASSPPTQSYEQY
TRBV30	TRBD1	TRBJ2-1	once	AWNPGQINNEQF
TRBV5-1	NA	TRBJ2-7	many	ASSLWGGQGINEQY
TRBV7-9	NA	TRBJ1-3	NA	ASSLTGGTGNTIY
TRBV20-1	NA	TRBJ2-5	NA	SAEGQETQY
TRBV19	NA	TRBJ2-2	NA	ASSINRGFGTGELF
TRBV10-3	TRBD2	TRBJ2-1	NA	AISEPGLAGDNEQF
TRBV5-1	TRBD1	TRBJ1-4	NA	ASSFRGPFEKLF
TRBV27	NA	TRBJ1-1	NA	ASSLTGGYTEAF
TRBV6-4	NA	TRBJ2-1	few	ASSRITGSYNEQF
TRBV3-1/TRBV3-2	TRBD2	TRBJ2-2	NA	ASSTGTSGGGGGELF
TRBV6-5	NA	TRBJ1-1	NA	ASSYRHKAGEAF
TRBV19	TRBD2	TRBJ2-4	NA	ASSRLAELAKNIQY
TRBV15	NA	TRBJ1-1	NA	ATSRGGRMNTEAF
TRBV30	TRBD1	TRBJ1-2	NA	AWSTGAPSSFIYT
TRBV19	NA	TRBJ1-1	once	ASSLLGDIKNTEAF
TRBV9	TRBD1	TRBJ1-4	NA	ASSVYATGEKLF
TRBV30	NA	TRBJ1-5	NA	AWSVQARGNQPQH
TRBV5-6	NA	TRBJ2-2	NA	ASSPYLNTGELF
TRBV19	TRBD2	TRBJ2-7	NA	ASSFTSGTYEQY
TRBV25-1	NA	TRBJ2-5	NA	ASSESAGRQETQY
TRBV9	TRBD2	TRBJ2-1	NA	ASSVVPPLAGISSSYNEQF
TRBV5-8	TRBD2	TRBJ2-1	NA	ASSSSGIRYNEQF
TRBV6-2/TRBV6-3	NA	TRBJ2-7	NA	ASSYGPGGPFYEQY
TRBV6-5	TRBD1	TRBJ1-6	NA	ASSSRDRPNSPLH
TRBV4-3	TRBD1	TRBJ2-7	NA	ASSQGFQGDSYEQY
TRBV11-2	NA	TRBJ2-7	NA	ASSSIAQPYEQY
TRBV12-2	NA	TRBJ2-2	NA	ASRSSGVKVGELF
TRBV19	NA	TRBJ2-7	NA	ASRKLGRESYEQY
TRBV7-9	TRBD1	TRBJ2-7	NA	ASSGLDRVEQY
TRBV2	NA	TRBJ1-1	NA	ASSELRGMGTEAF
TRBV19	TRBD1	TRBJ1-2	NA	ASSTTGGINYGYT
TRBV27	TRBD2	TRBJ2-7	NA	ASSLSASGSYEQY
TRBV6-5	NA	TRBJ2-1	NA	ASRIREEQF
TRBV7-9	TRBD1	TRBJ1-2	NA	ASSYSAGTGVYGYT
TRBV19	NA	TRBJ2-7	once	ASSSREGDYEQY
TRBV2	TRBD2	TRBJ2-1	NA	ASGARGKNEQF
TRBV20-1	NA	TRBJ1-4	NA	SASLGANEKLF
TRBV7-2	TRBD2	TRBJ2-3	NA	ASSQGLAAPSDTQY
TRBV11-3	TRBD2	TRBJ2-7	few	ASSSTSGSEYFD
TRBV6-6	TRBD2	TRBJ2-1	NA	ASSYSGLAGGEEQF
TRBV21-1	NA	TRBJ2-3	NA	ASSTPTRTSWADTQY
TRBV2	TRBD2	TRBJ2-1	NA	ASSQDLIRTSSLYNEQF
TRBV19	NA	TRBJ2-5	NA	ASSSGQFQETQY
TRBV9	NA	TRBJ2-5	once	ASSTAGETQY
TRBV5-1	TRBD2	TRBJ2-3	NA	ASSLAGGDLDTQY
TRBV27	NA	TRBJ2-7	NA	ASSDRGPYEQY
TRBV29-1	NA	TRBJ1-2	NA	SVESGAGTKAYGYT